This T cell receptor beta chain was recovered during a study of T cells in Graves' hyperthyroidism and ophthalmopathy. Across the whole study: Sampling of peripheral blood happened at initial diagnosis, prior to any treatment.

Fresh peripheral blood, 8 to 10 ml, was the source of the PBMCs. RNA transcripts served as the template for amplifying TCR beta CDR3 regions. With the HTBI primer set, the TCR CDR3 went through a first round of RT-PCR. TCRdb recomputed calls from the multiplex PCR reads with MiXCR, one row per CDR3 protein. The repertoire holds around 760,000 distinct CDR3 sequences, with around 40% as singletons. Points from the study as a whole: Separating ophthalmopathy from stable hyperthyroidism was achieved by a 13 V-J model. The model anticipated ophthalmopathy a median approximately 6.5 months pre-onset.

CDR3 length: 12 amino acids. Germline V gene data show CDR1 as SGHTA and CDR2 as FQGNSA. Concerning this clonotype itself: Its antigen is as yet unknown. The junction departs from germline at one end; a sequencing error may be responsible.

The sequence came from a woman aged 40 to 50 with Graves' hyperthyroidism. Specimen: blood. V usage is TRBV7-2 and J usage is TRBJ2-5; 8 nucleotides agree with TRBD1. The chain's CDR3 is CGSLRQGTAQYF. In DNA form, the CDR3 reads TGTGGCAGCTTGCGACAGGGGACGGCCCAGTACTTC.